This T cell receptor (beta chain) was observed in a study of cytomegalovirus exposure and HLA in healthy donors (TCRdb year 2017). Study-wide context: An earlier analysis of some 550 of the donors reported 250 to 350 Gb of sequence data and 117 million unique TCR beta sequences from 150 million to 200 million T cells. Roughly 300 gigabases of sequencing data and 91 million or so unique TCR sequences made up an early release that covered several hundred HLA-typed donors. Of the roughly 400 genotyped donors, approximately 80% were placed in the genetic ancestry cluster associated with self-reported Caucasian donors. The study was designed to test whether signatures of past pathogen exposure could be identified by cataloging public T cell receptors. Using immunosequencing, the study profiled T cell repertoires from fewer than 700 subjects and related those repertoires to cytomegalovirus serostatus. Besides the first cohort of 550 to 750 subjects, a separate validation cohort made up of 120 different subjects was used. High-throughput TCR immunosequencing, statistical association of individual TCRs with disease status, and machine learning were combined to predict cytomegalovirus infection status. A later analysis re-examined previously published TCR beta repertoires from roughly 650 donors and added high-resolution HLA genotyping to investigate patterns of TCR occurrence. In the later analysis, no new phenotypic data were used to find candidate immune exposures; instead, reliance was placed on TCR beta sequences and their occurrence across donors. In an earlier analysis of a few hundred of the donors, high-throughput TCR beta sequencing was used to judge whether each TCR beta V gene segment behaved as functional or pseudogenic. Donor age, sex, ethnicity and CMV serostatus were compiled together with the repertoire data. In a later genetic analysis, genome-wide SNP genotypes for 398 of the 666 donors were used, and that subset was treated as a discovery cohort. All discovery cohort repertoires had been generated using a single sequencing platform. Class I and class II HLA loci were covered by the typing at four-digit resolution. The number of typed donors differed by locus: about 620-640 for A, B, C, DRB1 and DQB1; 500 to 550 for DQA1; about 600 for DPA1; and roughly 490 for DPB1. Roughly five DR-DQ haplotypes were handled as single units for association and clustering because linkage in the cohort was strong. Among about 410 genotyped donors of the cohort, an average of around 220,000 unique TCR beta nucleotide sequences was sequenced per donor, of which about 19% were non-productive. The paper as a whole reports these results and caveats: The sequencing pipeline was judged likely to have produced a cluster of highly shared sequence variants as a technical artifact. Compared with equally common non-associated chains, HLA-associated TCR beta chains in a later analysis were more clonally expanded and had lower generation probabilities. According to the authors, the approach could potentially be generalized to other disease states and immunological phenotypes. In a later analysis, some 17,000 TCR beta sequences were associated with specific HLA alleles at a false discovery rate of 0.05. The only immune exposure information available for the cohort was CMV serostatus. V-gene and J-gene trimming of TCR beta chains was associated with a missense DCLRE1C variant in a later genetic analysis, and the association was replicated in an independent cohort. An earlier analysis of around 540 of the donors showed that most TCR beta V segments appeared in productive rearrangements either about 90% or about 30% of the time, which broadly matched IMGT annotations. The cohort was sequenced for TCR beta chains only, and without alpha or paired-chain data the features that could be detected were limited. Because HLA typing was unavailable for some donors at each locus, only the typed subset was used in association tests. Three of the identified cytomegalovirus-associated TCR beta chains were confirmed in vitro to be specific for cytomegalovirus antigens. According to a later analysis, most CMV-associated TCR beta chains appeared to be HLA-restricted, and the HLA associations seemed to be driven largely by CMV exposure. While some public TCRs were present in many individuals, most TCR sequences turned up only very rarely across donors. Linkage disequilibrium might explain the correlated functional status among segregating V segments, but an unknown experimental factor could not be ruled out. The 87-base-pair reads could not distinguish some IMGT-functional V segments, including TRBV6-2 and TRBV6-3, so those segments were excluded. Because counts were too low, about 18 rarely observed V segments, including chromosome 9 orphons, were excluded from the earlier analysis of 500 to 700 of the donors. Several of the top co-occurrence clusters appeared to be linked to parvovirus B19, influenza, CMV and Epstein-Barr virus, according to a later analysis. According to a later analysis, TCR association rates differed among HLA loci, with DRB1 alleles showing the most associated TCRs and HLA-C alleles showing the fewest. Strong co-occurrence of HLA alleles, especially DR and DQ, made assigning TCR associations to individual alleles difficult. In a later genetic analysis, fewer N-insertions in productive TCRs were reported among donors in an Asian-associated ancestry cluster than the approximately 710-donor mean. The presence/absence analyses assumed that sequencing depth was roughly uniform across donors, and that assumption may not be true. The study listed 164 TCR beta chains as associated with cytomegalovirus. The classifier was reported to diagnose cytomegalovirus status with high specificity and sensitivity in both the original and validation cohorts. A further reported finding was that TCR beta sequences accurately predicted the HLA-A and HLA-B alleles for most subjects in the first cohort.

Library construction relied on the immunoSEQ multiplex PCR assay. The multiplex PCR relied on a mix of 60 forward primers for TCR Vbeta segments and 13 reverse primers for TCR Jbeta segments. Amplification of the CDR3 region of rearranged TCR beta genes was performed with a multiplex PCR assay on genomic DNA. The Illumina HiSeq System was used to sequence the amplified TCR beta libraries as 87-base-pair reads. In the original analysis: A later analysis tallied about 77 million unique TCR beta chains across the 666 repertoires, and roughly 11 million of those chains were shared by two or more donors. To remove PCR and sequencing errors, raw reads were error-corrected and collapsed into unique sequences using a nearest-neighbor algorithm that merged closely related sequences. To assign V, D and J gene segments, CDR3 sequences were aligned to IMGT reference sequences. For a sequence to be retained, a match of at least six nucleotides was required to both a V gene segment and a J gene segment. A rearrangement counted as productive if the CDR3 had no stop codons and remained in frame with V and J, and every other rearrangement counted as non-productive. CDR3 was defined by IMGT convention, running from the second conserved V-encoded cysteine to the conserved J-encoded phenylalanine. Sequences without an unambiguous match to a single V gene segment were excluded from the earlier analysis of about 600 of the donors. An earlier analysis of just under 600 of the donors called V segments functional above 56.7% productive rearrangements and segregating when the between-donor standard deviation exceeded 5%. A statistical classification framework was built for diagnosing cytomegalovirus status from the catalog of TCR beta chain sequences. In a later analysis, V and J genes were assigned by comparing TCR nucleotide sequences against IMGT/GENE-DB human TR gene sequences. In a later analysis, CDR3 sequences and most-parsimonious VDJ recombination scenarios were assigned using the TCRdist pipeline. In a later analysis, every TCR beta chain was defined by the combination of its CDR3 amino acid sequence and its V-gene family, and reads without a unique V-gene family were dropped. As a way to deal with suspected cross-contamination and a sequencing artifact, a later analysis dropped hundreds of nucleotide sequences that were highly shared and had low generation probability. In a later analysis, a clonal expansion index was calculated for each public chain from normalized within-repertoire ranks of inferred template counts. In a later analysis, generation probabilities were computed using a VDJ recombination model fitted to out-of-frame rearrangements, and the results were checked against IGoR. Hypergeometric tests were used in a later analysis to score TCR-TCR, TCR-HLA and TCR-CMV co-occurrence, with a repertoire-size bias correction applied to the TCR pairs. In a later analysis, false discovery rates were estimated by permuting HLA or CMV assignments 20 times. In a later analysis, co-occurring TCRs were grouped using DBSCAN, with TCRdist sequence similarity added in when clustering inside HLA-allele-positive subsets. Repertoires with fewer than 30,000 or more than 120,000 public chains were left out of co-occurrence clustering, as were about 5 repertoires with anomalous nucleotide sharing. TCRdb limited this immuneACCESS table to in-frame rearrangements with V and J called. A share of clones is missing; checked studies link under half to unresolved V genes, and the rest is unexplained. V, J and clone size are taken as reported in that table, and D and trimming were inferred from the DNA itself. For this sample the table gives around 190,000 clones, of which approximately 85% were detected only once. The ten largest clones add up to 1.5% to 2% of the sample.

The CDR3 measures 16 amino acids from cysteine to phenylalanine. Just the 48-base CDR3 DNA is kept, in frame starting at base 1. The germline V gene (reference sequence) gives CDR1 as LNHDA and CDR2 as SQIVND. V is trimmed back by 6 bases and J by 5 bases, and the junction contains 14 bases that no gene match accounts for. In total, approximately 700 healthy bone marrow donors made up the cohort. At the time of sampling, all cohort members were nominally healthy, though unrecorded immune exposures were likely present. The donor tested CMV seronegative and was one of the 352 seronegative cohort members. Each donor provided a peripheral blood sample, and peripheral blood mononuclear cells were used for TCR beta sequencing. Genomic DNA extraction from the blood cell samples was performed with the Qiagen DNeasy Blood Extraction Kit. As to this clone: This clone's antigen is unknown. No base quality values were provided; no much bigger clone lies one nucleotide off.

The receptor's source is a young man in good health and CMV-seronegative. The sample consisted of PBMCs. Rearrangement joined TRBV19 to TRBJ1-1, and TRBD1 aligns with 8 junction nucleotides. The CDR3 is CASRGPNRGSKTEAFF. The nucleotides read TGTGCCAGTAGAGGCCCAAACAGGGGGAGTAAAACTGAAGCTTTCTTT. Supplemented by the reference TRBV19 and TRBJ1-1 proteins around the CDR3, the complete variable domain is DGGITQSPKYLFRKEGQNVTLSCEQNLNHDAMYWYRQDPGQGLRLIYYSQIVNDFQKGDIAEGYSVSREKKESFPLTVTSAQKNPTAFYLCASRGPNRGSKTEAFFGQGTRLTVV.